Below are 30 T cell receptor beta chains sequenced from a single sample in a study of cytomegalovirus exposure and HLA in healthy donors. Profiled with immunoSEQ multiplex PCR; TCRdb holds only in-frame clones, not every one. Of fewer than 200,000 clones listed, roughly 90% are singletons. Material: PBMCs. The receptor set was obtained from a woman aged 30 to 39 in good health and CMV-seronegative.

V and J are TRBV7-9 and TRBJ2-7; possibly TRBD1 or TRBD2 for D (5 bases each). Germline CDR1 is SEHNR and CDR2 is FQNEAQ (reference sequence). V lost 1 base, J lost 2 bases, and 15 bases lay in between. The CDR3 spans 16 residues. The CDR3 loop is CASSLGAAGSPYEQYF. CDR3 sequence (DNA): TGTGCCAGCAGCTTAGGGGCGGCAGGGAGTCCCTACGAGCAGTACTTC.

CDR3 sequence reads: CASSLAGVYEQYF. The CDR3, as DNA: TGTGCCAGCAGCTTGGCGGGAGTCTACGAGCAGTACTTC. The chain is built from TRBV11-3 and TRBJ2-7; TRBD2 agrees at 7 bases. Unmatched junction bases numbered 2, after V lost 3 bases and J lost 3 bases. Looked up from germline, CDR1 is SGHNT and CDR2 is YENEEA. The CDR3 has 13 residues.

The chain joins TRBV5-1 to TRBJ2-7; 7 bases line up with TRBD2. Germline-derived CDR1 and CDR2 are SGHRS and YFSETQ. There are 14 residues in the CDR3. V dropped 2 bases and J dropped 5; count of bases not matched to a gene: 7. CDR3 sequence: CASSFRTSTDEQYF. In DNA form, the CDR3 reads TGCGCCAGCAGCTTCCGGACTAGTACTGACGAGCAGTACTTC.

The genes are TRBV18 and TRBJ1-6; 7 positions agree with TRBD1. The CDR3 loop spans 15 amino acids. The germline gives CDR1 KGHSH, CDR2 LQKENI. V lost 3 bases to trimming and J lost 7 bases; unmatched junction nucleotides: 6. CDR3 protein: CASSPTGVINSPLHF. CDR3 nucleotides: TGTGCCAGCTCACCTACAGGGGTTATCAATTCACCCCTCCACTTT.

The chain has TRBV28 and TRBJ2-1, with 9 bases lining up with TRBD2. The germline V gene has CDR1 MDHEN and CDR2 SYDVKM. The CDR3 length is 16 residues. Trimming at V came to 5 bases and at J to 4 bases, leaving 9 bases not matched to a gene. The DNA of the CDR3 is TGTGCCAGCAGTACCCAGCGGGAGGAAAGGTACAATGAGCAGTTCTTC. Protein sequence: CASSTQREERYNEQFF.

The chain links TRBV7-6 to TRBJ2-2; 10 nucleotides align to TRBD2. The V gene end was trimmed by 5 bases and the J gene end by 6 bases; junction bases not matched to a gene: 6. The CDR3 is made up of 15 amino acids. In germline, CDR1 is SGHVS, CDR2 FNYEAQ. The DNA for the CDR3 is TGTGCCAGCAGCGCACTAGCGGGATATGCCGGGGAGCTGTTTTTT. The encoded protein is CASSALAGYAGELFF.

V is TRBV30 and J is TRBJ1-2; TRBD1 is a possible D gene (6 bases). The length of the CDR3 is 16 residues. CDR1 is GTSNPN and CDR2 is SVGIG in the germline V gene (reference sequence). The ends were cut back, 0 bases at V and 0 bases at J, with 14 bases in the middle. The DNA of the CDR3 is TGTGCCTGGAGTGTACTACAGGGACAACCTAACTATGGCTACACCTTC. Translation: CAWSVLQGQPNYGYTF.

The chain is built from TRBV30 and TRBJ2-3; unclear D gene. V lost 2 bases and J 3 bases, leaving 12 bases between the germline ends. CDR1 and CDR2 from the germline V gene are GTSNPN and SVGIG (reference sequence). The CDR3 is made up of 14 amino acids. The CDR3 DNA reads TGTGCCTGGAGTTTGGCGAGTCTAACAGATACGCAGTATTTT. Encoded protein: CAWSLASLTDTQYF.

The rearrangement uses TRBV5-6 and TRBJ1-1; possibly TRBD1 for D (5 bases). The CDR3 consists of 15 residues. The ends were cut back, 0 bases at V and 6 bases at J, with 15 bases in the middle. CDR1 is SGHDT, CDR2 YYEEEE, per germline. The DNA for the CDR3 is TGTGCCAGCAGCTTGGTGCTGGGGGGTGTCGCTGAAGCTTTCTTT. Protein sequence: CASSLVLGGVAEAFF.

The J gene is TRBJ1-2, the V gene TRBV4-2, with D unclear. The CDR3 spans 16 residues. Germline V gene sequence: CDR1 LGHNA, CDR2 YNFKEQ. V was pared by 0 bases and J by 7 bases, with 18 bases between. This CDR3 reads CASSQDPGPAGFGYTF. CDR3 coding DNA: TGTGCCAGCAGCCAAGATCCAGGACCTGCTGGGTTTGGCTACACCTTC.

The J gene is TRBJ1-4, the V gene TRBV19; perhaps TRBD1 as D (6 bases). The germline V gene has CDR1 LNHDA and CDR2 SQIVND (reference sequence). The CDR3 totals 13 residues. V was clipped by 8 bases and J by 11 bases, with 18 bases between them. CDR3 region: CASVTGPSGKLFF. DNA of the CDR3: TGTGCCAGTGTCACAGGGCCCTCGGGGAAACTGTTTTTT.

Note on this clone: In the same sample, other DNA sequences code for this CDR3. The chain links TRBV4-2 to TRBJ1-5; D remains unclear. The CDR3 has 15 residues. Germline V gives CDR1 LGHNA, CDR2 YNFKEQ. Trimming pared 0 bases from V and 0 bases from J, leaving 6 bases between. The CDR3 region is CASSQEQYSNQPQHF. CDR3 DNA sequence: TGTGCCAGCAGCCAAGAACAGTATAGCAATCAGCCCCAGCATTTT.

The rearrangement uses TRBV27 and TRBJ1-2; 8 nucleotides align to TRBD1. V trimming: 6 bases; J trimming: 6 bases; junction bases outside the gene matches: 21. The CDR3 has 18 amino acids. From germline, CDR1 is MNHEY and CDR2 SMNVEV (reference sequence). CDR3 sequence: CASSRPTGESRLSDGYTF. CDR3 nucleotide sequence: TGTGCCAGCAGCCGTCCGACAGGGGAATCAAGATTGTCGGATGGCTACACCTTC.

This chain uses TRBV29-1 with TRBJ1-1; D is unclear. The CDR3 totals 13 residues. From germline, CDR1 is SQVTM and CDR2 ANQGSEA. V lost 2 bases to trimming and J lost 4 bases, with 11 bases between them. The DNA for the CDR3 is TGCAGCGTTGAAAGCTGGGGTTCCACTGAAGCTTTCTTT. Amino acid sequence: CSVESWGSTEAFF.

This clone was counted only a few times. The sample contains more than one DNA sequence encoding this CDR3. The gene calls are TRBV7-9 and TRBJ1-2, with D possibly matching TRBD1 (6 bases). This CDR3 has 12 amino acids. From germline, CDR1 is SEHNR and CDR2 FQNEAQ (reference sequence). Trimming took 4 bases from V and 8 from J, leaving 11 bases between them. The CDR3 sequence is CASSSGQSGYTF. Written as DNA, the CDR3 is TGTGCCAGCAGCTCTGGACAGTCCGGCTACACCTTC.

V usage is TRBV5-6 and J usage is TRBJ2-7, with 9 bases that match TRBD1. CDR1 and CDR2 (germline): SGHDT, YYEEEE. The CDR3 length is 14 residues. After removal of 3 bases from V and 0 bases from J, the junction contained 1 base not matched to a gene. The CDR3 sequence is CASSWDRDSYEQYF. The DNA of the CDR3 is TGTGCCAGCAGCTGGGACAGGGACTCCTACGAGCAGTACTTC.

The chain links TRBV15 to TRBJ2-7; D is ambiguous. CDR3 size: 16 residues. V was shortened by 3 bases and J by 7 bases, with 22 bases between the two germline ends. Germline CDR1 is LNHNV and CDR2 is YYDKDF (reference sequence). CDR3 residues: CATSRTTFSAYTEQYF. CDR3 DNA sequence: TGTGCCACCAGCAGGACGACATTTTCGGCCTATACGGAGCAGTACTTC. The full variable domain, its missing parts supplied by reference TRBV15 and TRBJ2-7, is DAMVIQNPRYQVTQFGKPVTLSCSQTLNHNVMYWYQQKSSQAPKLLFHYYDKDFNNEADTPDNFQSRRPNTSFCFLDIRSPGLGDTAMYLCATSRTTFSAYTEQYFGPGTRLTVT.

J is TRBJ2-2 and V is TRBV5-1; the match to TRBD2 covers 14 bases. V was pared by 4 bases and J by 4 bases, with 12 bases of the junction left unmatched. CDR3 length: 19 amino acids. CDR1 is SGHRS and CDR2 is YFSETQ in the germline V gene. CDR3 in amino acids: CASSAPGTSGSRSTGELFF. CDR3 DNA sequence: TGCGCCAGCAGCGCCCCCGGGACTAGCGGGAGTAGGAGCACCGGGGAGCTGTTTTTT.

The chain couples TRBV6-5 to TRBJ1-6; TRBD1 might be the D (5 bases). Trimming removed 2 bases at V and 9 bases at J, with 14 bases between. Germline V gene data show CDR1 as MNHEY and CDR2 as SVGAGI. CDR3 length equals 15 residues. CDR3 residues: CASSYGTQGSSPLHF. The DNA for the CDR3 is TGTGCCAGCAGTTACGGGACTCAAGGGAGTTCACCCCTCCACTTT.

V gene TRBV11-2 combines with J gene TRBJ2-1; D unclear. Trimming shortened V by 1 base and J by 9 bases, and 4 bases separated the two germline ends. The germline gives CDR1 SGHAT, CDR2 FQNNGV. This CDR3 spans 11 amino acids. The CDR3 sequence is CASSLVFEQFF. As DNA, the CDR3 is TGTGCCAGCAGCTTAGTTTTTGAGCAGTTCTTC. Together with reference TRBV11-2 and TRBJ2-1, the CDR3 gives the full variable domain: EAGVAQSPRYKIIEKRQSVAFWCNPISGHATLYWYQQILGQGPKLLIQFQNNGVVDDSQLPKDRFSAERLKGVDSTLKIQPAKLEDSAVYLCASSLVFEQFFGPGTRLTVL.

The chain has TRBV6-1 and TRBJ1-3; the D gene is possibly TRBD1 (6 bases). Trimming pared 8 bases from V and 0 bases from J, leaving 11 bases between. The CDR3 is made up of 14 amino acids. Per germline, CDR1 MNHNS and CDR2 SASEGT. This CDR3 is CASGGQSSGNTIYF. Here the CDR3 DNA reads TGTGCCAGCGGCGGACAGAGCTCTGGAAACACCATATATTTT.

The chain employs TRBV6-1 and TRBJ1-5, with D possibly matching TRBD1 (5 bases). In germline, CDR1 is MNHNS, CDR2 SASEGT. V lost 7 bases to trimming and J lost 0 bases, with 10 bases between them. CDR3 length: 14 residues. This CDR3 is CASTRQYSNQPQHF. In nucleotides, the CDR3 is TGTGCCAGCACCAGACAGTATAGCAATCAGCCCCAGCATTTT.

This clone occurred a few times. V and J are TRBV6-1 and TRBJ1-2; 10 nucleotides match TRBD1. CDR1 is MNHNS, CDR2 SASEGT, per germline. The CDR3 has 12 residues. V gave up 6 bases and J gave up 6 bases; unmatched junction bases: 1. CDR3 sequence (DNA): TGTGCCAGCAGGACAGGGGGCAATGGCTACACCTTC. It translates to CASRTGGNGYTF.

V gene TRBV11-2 combines with J gene TRBJ2-3, with TRBD2 matching 10 bases. The CDR3 is 16 residues long. Trimming took 1 base from V and 1 from J; bases not matched to a gene: 2. Germline V lookup: CDR1 SGHAT, CDR2 FQNNGV. For the CDR3, the DNA is TGTGCCAGCAGCTTAGTCGGGACTAGCGGCACAGATACGCAGTATTTT. This encodes CASSLVGTSGTDTQYF.

This clone has just a few counts. The V call is TRBV4-3, the J call TRBJ2-7; no clear D gene. The CDR3 spans 15 residues. Germline lookup yields CDR1 LGHNA and CDR2 YSLEER. The ends were cut back, 0 bases at V and 5 bases at J, with 14 bases in the middle. The CDR3, as DNA: TGCGCCAGCAGCCAAGATACCTCCAGATCCCACGAGCAGTACTTC. It codes for CASSQDTSRSHEQYF.

The chain joins TRBV27 to TRBJ1-1; the match to TRBD1 covers 7 bases. Unmatched junction bases numbered 4, after V lost 2 bases and J lost 4 bases. Germline V gives CDR1 MNHEY, CDR2 SMNVEV (reference sequence). The CDR3 has 14 amino acids. The CDR3 sequence is CASSLRGLGTEAFF. CDR3 in DNA: TGTGCCAGCAGTTTAAGGGGGCTGGGCACTGAAGCTTTCTTT.

This clone appeared a single time. The gene calls are TRBV5-1 and TRBJ2-2; unclear D gene. The germline CDR1 and CDR2 sequences are SGHRS and YFSETQ. This CDR3 region has 17 residues. Trimming pared 4 bases from V and 3 bases from J, leaving 19 bases between. The CDR3 DNA is TGCGCCAGCAGCGCAATACCTAGAGGAAGCCACACCGGGGAGCTGTTTTTT. Residues: CASSAIPRGSHTGELFF.

DNA of the CDR3: TGTGCCAGCAGCTGGGCCCTGGCCAATGAGCAGTTCTTC. It specifies CASSWALANEQFF. The chain uses TRBV7-9 and TRBJ2-1; no clear D. V lost 4 bases and J 6 bases, leaving 10 bases between the germline ends. Germline values: CDR1 SEHNR, CDR2 FQNEAQ (reference sequence). The CDR3 contains 13 residues.

This clone was observed a single time. CDR3 DNA sequence: TGTGCCTGGGGCCGGCGGGAGGGGTCCTACAATGAGCAGTTCTTC. It codes for CAWGRREGSYNEQFF. This chain links TRBV30 with TRBJ2-1; TRBD2 matches 9 bases. The CDR3 totals 15 residues. V shed 5 bases, J shed 1 base, and the junction held 6 bases outside the gene matches. Germline V gives CDR1 GTSNPN, CDR2 SVGIG (reference sequence).

The rearrangement links TRBV7-7 to TRBJ2-6; the D is unclear. This CDR3 is built from 14 residues. Germline CDR1 SSHAT, CDR2 FNYEAQ (reference sequence). Trimming shortened V by 0 bases and J by 4 bases, and 4 bases separated the two germline ends. The CDR3 DNA reads TGTGCCAGCAGCTTAGCGAGGGGGGCCAACGTCCTGACTTTC. Protein sequence: CASSLARGANVLTF.